This TCR beta chain is drawn from a study of cytomegalovirus exposure and HLA in healthy donors. Regarding the study as a whole: A few chains linked to CMV were shown in vitro to be specific for CMV antigens.

This cohort consisted of healthy bone marrow donors. Vbeta (60) and Jbeta (13) primers were used in the PCR. Assay used: immunoSEQ multiplex PCR; TCRdb lists only in-frame clones, some missing. The table has 95,000 to 150,000 clones, roughly four fifths seen once. As regards this clone: Its antigen remains unidentified.

CDR3 length equals 13 residues. Looked up from germline, CDR1 is MNHEY and CDR2 is SVGAGI. Trimming removed 6 bases from V and 5 bases from J, with 14 bases in between. The receptor comes from a man in his forties or fifties in good health and CMV-seronegative. The rearrangement joins TRBV6-5 to TRBJ2-7; D perhaps matches TRBD1 (7 bases). Sequenced: PBMCs. CDR3 region: CASREGAEDEQYF. The DNA of the CDR3 is TGTGCCAGCAGGGAGGGGGCGGAAGACGAGCAGTACTTC.